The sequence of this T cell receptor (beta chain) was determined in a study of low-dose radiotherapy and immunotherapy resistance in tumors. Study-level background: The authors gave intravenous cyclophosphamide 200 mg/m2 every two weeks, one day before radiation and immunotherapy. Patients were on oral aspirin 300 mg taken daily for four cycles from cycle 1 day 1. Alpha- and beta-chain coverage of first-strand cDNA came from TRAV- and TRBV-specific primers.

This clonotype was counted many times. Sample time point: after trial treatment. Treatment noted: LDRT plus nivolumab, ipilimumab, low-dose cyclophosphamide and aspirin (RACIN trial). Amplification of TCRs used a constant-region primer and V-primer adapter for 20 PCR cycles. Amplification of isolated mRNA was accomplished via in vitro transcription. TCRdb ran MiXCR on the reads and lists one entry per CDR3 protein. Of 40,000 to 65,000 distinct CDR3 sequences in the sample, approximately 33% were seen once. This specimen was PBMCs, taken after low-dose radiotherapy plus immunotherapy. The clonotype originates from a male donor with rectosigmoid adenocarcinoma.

The CDR3 region is CASSLDPFQETQYF. CDR3 nucleotide sequence: TGTGCCAGCAGCTTAGATCCGTTCCAAGAGACCCAGTACTTC. The chain combines TRBV11-2 with TRBJ2-5; no clear D gene. This CDR3 region has 14 residues. Trimming cost V 0 bases and J 1 base, with 6 bases left between them. The V gene's germline CDR1 is SGHAT and CDR2 FQNNGV.